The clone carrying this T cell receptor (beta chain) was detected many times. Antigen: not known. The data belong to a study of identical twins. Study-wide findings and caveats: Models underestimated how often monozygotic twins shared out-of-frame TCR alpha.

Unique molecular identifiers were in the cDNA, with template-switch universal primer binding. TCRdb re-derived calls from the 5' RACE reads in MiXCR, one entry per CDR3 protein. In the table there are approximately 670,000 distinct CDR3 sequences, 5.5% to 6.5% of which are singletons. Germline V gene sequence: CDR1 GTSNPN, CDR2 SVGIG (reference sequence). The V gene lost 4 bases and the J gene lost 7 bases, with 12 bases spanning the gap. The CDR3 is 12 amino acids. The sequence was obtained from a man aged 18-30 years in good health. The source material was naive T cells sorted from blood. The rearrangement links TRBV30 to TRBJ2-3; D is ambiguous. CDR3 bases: TGTGCCTGGACCCATGGTGGGAATACGCAGTATTTT. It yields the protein CAWTHGGNTQYF.